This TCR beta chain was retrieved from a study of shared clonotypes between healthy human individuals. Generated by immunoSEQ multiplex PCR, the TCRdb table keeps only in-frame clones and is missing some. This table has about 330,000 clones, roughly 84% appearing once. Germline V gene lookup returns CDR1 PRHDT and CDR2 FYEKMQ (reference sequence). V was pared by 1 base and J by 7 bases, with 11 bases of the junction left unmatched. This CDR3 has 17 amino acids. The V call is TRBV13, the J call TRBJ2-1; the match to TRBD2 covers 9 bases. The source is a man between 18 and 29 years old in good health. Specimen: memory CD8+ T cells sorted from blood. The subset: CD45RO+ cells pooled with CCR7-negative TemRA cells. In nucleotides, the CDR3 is TGTGCCAGCAGCTTAGCATTTTGGACTAGCGCAGAGAATGAGCAGTTCTTC. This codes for CASSLAFWTSAENEQFF.